One sample yielded the 13 T cell receptor beta chains listed below, sequenced in a study of blood T cells in healthy people across ages. A second PCR, run for about 6 to 11 cycles, used a sample-barcoded 5' primer plus a J-beta primer mix. Each CDR3 protein is one row after TCRdb ran MiXCR on the 5' RACE reads. The profile shows just over 800,000 distinct CDR3 sequences, 62% of them singletons. The sample taken for sequencing was blood. These receptors originate from a man aged 25-45 years in good health.

The chain employs TRBV6-2 or TRBV6-3 and TRBJ2-7; no clear D. The CDR3 spans 14 residues. Germline lookup yields CDR1 MNHEY and CDR2 SVGEGT. The V and J ends lost 8 bases and 1 base respectively, with 15 bases between them. The DNA of the CDR3 is TGTGCCAGCTACTCCTCGGGCCCTTCCTACGAGCAGTACTTC. Amino acids: CASYSSGPSYEQYF.

The rearrangement links TRBV20-1 to TRBJ2-2; D not resolved. Trimming left V 1 base short and J 5 bases short, with 8 bases between. The germline V gene encodes CDR1 DFQATT and CDR2 SNEGSKA (reference sequence). The CDR3 totals 13 residues. The CDR3 DNA sequence: TGCAGTGCTAGAGGTGGGGTAACCGGGGAGCTGTTTTTT. It encodes CSARGGVTGELFF.

This clonotype was detected a few times. V usage is TRBV29-1 and J usage is TRBJ2-1; D is possibly TRBD2 (7 bases). Between the trimmed V and J ends, which lost 2 bases and 0 bases, there was a span of 14 bases. The germline CDR1 and CDR2 sequences are SQVTM and ANQGSEA. The CDR3 is 16 residues long. CDR3 nucleotides: TGCAGCGTTGAACTGGCGGGGGCTAGCTCCTACAATGAGCAGTTCTTC. Amino acids: CSVELAGASSYNEQFF.

The genes are TRBV7-9 and TRBJ2-3; D not certain. The CDR3 extends over 16 amino acids. Germline lookup yields CDR1 SEHNR and CDR2 FQNEAQ (reference sequence). V lost 4 bases and J lost 0, with 14 bases in between. Here the CDR3 reads CASSWWLPRSTDTQYF. The CDR3 coding sequence is TGTGCCAGCAGCTGGTGGCTTCCCCGGAGCACAGATACGCAGTATTTT. The whole variable domain, remainder taken from reference TRBV7-9 and TRBJ2-3, is DTGVSQNPRHKITKRGQNVTFRCDPISEHNRLYWYRQTLGQGPEFLTYFQNEAQLEKSRLLSDRFSAERPKGSFSTLEIQRTEQGDSAMYLCASSWWLPRSTDTQYFGPGTRLTVL.

The V gene is TRBV27, the J gene TRBJ2-6, with D perhaps TRBD1 (6 bases). Germline CDR1 is MNHEY and CDR2 is SMNVEV (reference sequence). This CDR3 spans 17 amino acids. Trimming pared 3 bases from V and 2 bases from J, leaving 14 bases between. Here the CDR3 reads CASSFHSGATGANVLTF. The DNA of the CDR3 is TGTGCCAGCAGTTTCCATTCAGGGGCTACTGGGGCCAACGTCCTGACTTTC.

The chain recombines TRBV3-1 with TRBJ2-5, with D maybe TRBD2 (5 bases). V was pared by 7 bases and J by 2 bases, with 14 bases between. Looked up from germline, CDR1 is LGHDT and CDR2 is YNNKEL (reference sequence). The CDR3 runs 14 residues. CDR3 sequence: CASIRGGPQETQYF. The CDR3 DNA reads TGTGCCAGCATCCGAGGAGGACCACAAGAGACCCAGTACTTC.

This clonotype was seen just once. The V call is TRBV27, the J call TRBJ2-2, with TRBD2 matching 11 bases. Germline lookup yields CDR1 MNHEY and CDR2 SMNVEV (reference sequence). V gave up 2 bases and J gave up 3 bases; unmatched junction bases: 11. CDR3 size: 19 residues. The CDR3 loop is CASSLLPFKLAGDTGELFF. The CDR3, as DNA: TGTGCCAGCAGTTTACTCCCATTTAAACTAGCGGGGGACACCGGGGAGCTGTTTTTT.

A remark on this clonotype: A much more abundant neighbour one base away suggests this may be a read error. The V and J genes are TRBV11-1 and TRBJ2-1; 9 bases fit TRBD2. The V gene's germline CDR1 is SGHAT and CDR2 FQDESV (reference sequence). This CDR3 spans 21 amino acids. CDR3 sequence reads: CARSHPTRLAAETSSYNEQFF. The DNA for the CDR3 is TGTGCCCGCAGTCATCCCACCAGACTAGCGGCCGAAACCAGCTCCTACAATGAGCAGTTCTTC.

The rearrangement uses TRBV29-1 and TRBJ2-3; 8 bases are a match to TRBD2. The V segment lost 4 bases and the J segment 1 base; nucleotides outside the gene matches: 7. The CDR3 has 15 residues. Germline V lookup: CDR1 SQVTM, CDR2 ANQGSEA. The chain's CDR3 is CSVASGAGGTDTQYF. As DNA, the CDR3 is TGCAGCGTTGCGAGTGGAGCGGGGGGCACAGATACGCAGTATTTT.

The chain joins TRBV6-2 or TRBV6-3 to TRBJ2-1, with 7 positions matching TRBD2. The germline V gene has CDR1 MNHEY and CDR2 SVGEGT. V lost 2 bases, J lost 7 bases, and 5 bases stayed unmatched. This CDR3 contains 14 residues. Here the CDR3 DNA reads TGTGCCAGCAGTTACCCCTGGGAGGGTAATGAGCAGTTCTTC. Its protein is CASSYPWEGNEQFF.

The chain is built from TRBV11-3 and TRBJ1-2; tentatively, D is TRBD1 (5 bases). The CDR3 has 17 amino acids. V lost 2 bases to trimming and J lost 5 bases, with 21 bases between them. The germline V gene has CDR1 SGHNT and CDR2 YENEEA. CDR3 bases: TGTGCCAGCAGCTTATCGGAGGTGGGCGGGGGGAAGTATGGCTACACCTTC. This gives the protein CASSLSEVGGGKYGYTF.

V is TRBV6-2 or TRBV6-3 and J is TRBJ1-6; D unresolved. The V end lost 5 bases, the J end lost 7 bases, and 12 bases lay between the germline ends. The CDR3 loop spans 14 amino acids. Germline V gene lookup returns CDR1 MNHEY and CDR2 SVGEGT. The CDR3 sequence is CASSLRDFNSPLHF. The DNA for the CDR3 is TGTGCCAGCAGTCTCCGGGATTTCAATTCACCCCTCCACTTT.

The chain uses TRBV7-9 and TRBJ2-7; D perhaps matches TRBD1 (6 bases). Germline loops: CDR1 SEHNR, CDR2 FQNEAQ (reference sequence). This CDR3 has 16 residues. Trimming shortened V by 2 bases and J by 3 bases, and 17 bases separated the two germline ends. CDR3 region: CASSLWETGLLYEQYF. CDR3 DNA sequence: TGTGCCAGCAGCTTATGGGAAACAGGGCTCCTCTACGAGCAGTACTTC. The variable domain in full, with the rest retrieved from reference TRBV7-9 and TRBJ2-7, is DTGVSQNPRHKITKRGQNVTFRCDPISEHNRLYWYRQTLGQGPEFLTYFQNEAQLEKSRLLSDRFSAERPKGSFSTLEIQRTEQGDSAMYLCASSLWETGLLYEQYFGPGTRLTVT.